Given below is one TCR beta chain in context. The data are from a study of control samples from healthy donors and cancer patients. TCRdb's copy holds only in-frame clones and misses some; the assay was immunoSEQ multiplex PCR. The table includes more than 75,000 clones, around three quarters detected once. This TCR derives from a woman younger than 45 in good health. Sequences were obtained from blood.

CDR3 DNA sequence: TGTGCCAGCAGCGGCACCGGAGACTCTTTCTATGGCTACACCTTC. It yields the protein CASSGTGDSFYGYTF. The V gene is TRBV9, the J gene TRBJ1-2; D is ambiguous. This CDR3 region has 15 residues. Germline values: CDR1 SGDLS, CDR2 YYNGEE. The germline V and J ends were trimmed by 3 bases and 4 bases, with 16 bases remaining between them.